These 9 T cell receptor beta chains were sequenced from one sample in a study of T cell responses to AZD1222 COVID-19 vaccine (TCRdb year 2021). Library preparation was by the immunoSEQ multiplex PCR assay. The immuneACCESS repertoire file appears here via TCRdb, limited to in-frame rearrangements. These files lack a portion of the clones; in checked studies, under half of the deficit traces to unresolved V genes, and the cause of the others is not known. This sample has about 150,000 clones in its table, and around 90% of those were observed once. The leading ten clones occupy roughly 3.3% of the sample. What this sample's time point label stands for: about 28 days (+/-7) after the second vaccine dose. This specimen consisted of peripheral blood, obtained 28 days after the second AZD1222 dose. These receptor sequences come from an adult who received the AZD1222 COVID-19 vaccine.

This sequence joins TRBV7-9 and TRBJ2-5; maybe TRBD1 (5 bases). The CDR3 length is 15 residues. Germline V gene data show CDR1 as SEHNR and CDR2 as FQNEAQ (reference sequence). Trimming shortened V by 1 base and J by 2 bases, and 11 bases separated the two germline ends. This chain's CDR3 is CASSLGVGVQETQYF. In DNA form, the CDR3 reads TGTGCCAGCAGCTTAGGGGTAGGGGTACAAGAGACCCAGTACTTC.

This clone was seen a few times. The chain couples TRBV12-2 to TRBJ1-5. TRBV12-2 has pseudogene status. CDR3 size: 15 residues. CDR3: CASRLARGSDQPQHF. CDR3 DNA sequence: TGTGCAAGTCGCTTAGCGCGCGGGTCAGATCAGCCCCAGCATTTT.

The V and J genes are TRBV5-6 and TRBJ1-2; D gene ambiguous. Germline-derived CDR1 and CDR2 are SGHDT and YYEEEE. CDR3 length equals 15 residues. V was pared by 7 bases and J by 0 bases, with 16 bases between. CDR3 loop: CASGTLQTTNYGYTF. The CDR3 region has the DNA TGTGCCAGCGGAACGTTACAGACCACTAACTATGGCTACACCTTC. Full variable domain (rest looked up from reference TRBV5-6 and TRBJ1-2): DAGVTQSPTHLIKTRGQQVTLRCSPKSGHDTVSWYQQALGQGPQFIFQYYEEEERQRGNFPDRFSGHQFPNYSSELNVNALLLGDSALYLCASGTLQTTNYGYTFGSGTRLTVV.

The V gene is TRBV29-1, the J gene TRBJ2-7; 7 bases fit TRBD1. In germline, CDR1 is SQVTM, CDR2 ANQGSEA. V shed 6 bases, J shed 2 bases, and the junction held 7 bases outside the gene matches. The CDR3 runs to 13 residues. The CDR3 DNA reads TGCAGCGTCCAGGGACAGCCTCCCTACGAGCAGTACTTC. Its protein product is CSVQGQPPYEQYF.

This chain joins TRBV28 and TRBJ1-5; D remains unclear. This CDR3 spans 16 amino acids. CDR1 MDHEN and CDR2 SYDVKM come from the germline V gene. V dropped 1 base and J dropped 0 bases, with 10 bases sitting between them. CDR3 nucleotides: TGTGCCAGCAGTTTATACGCCAGTCTTAGCAATCAGCCCCAGCATTTT. Its translation: CASSLYASLSNQPQHF.

The rearrangement uses TRBV11-2 and TRBJ1-2; D possibly corresponds to TRBD1 (5 bases). This CDR3 spans 16 amino acids. V lost 4 bases to trimming and J lost 0 bases, with 15 bases between them. Per the germline V gene, CDR1 is SGHAT and CDR2 is FQNNGV. The CDR3 region has the DNA TGTGCCAGCAGCTCGTCTTGGGGGGGTTCTAACTATGGCTACACCTTC. It specifies CASSSSWGGSNYGYTF.

The rearrangement uses TRBV19 and TRBJ2-7; TRBD1 matches at 8 bases. The CDR3 extends over 13 amino acids. V shed 4 bases, J shed 5 bases, and the junction held 4 bases outside the gene matches. Germline CDR1 LNHDA, CDR2 SQIVND (reference sequence). CDR3 bases: TGTGCCAGTAGTAGGCAGGGGGCTAACGAGCAGTACTTC. It is translated as CASSRQGANEQYF.

The V call is TRBV2, the J call TRBJ1-1; possibly TRBD1 for D (5 bases). V gave up 2 bases and J gave up 1 base, with 14 bases separating them. Germline V gives CDR1 SNHLY, CDR2 FYNNEI. The CDR3 totals 16 residues. Written as DNA, the CDR3 is TGTGCCAGCAGTGAAAGGGGCGGCCAGTGGAACACTGAAGCTTTCTTT. Its translation is CASSERGGQWNTEAFF.

The chain couples TRBV27 to TRBJ2-7, with 7 bases fitting TRBD1. CDR3 length: 14 amino acids. Germline V CDR1 and CDR2: MNHEY, SMNVEV (reference sequence). Germline trimming cut 2 bases from V and 6 bases from J; bases unmatched to any gene: 7. The DNA of the CDR3 is TGTGCCAGCAGTTTAGACAGGGAACGGGGCGAGCAGTACTTC. Amino acid sequence: CASSLDRERGEQYF.